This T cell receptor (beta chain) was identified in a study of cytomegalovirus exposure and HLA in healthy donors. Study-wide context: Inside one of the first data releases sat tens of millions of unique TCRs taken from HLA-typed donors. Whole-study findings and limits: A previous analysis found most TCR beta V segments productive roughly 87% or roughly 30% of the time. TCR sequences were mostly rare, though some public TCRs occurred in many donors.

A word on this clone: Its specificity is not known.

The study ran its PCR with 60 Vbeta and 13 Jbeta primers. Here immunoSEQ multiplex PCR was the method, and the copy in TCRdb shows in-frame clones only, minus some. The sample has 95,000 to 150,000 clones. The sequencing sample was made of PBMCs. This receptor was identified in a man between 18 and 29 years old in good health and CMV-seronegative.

The CDR3 is CASSSRQVGHGYTF. Written as DNA, the CDR3 is TGCGCCAGCAGCTCGCGACAGGTCGGGCATGGCTACACCTTC. J is TRBJ1-2 and V is TRBV5-1; D might be TRBD1 (6 bases). V was cut by 3 bases and J by 6 bases, with 15 bases left in between. CDR1 is SGHRS and CDR2 is YFSETQ in the germline V gene. There are 14 residues in the CDR3.